This T cell receptor (beta chain) emerged from a study of T cells after yellow fever vaccination. Study-level points and caveats: Highly abundant clonotypes carried over from the bulk population could end up in FACS-sorted repertoires as contaminants.

This clonotype was seen more than once but under ten times. The antigen is unknown. Generation of TCR cDNA used 5'RACE template switching (which added a universal primer site and UMIs). Each CDR3 protein is one row after TCRdb ran MiXCR on the 5' RACE reads. Altogether approximately 610,000 distinct CDR3 sequences are present, about a sixth being singletons, with the ten largest covering 15% to 20%. V was shortened by 3 bases and J by 1 base, with 18 bases between the two germline ends. Germline V gives CDR1 DFQATT, CDR2 SNEGSKA (reference sequence). The CDR3 covers 16 residues. The chain uses TRBV20-1 and TRBJ1-2, with a possible D match to TRBD1 (6 bases). This receptor was identified in a man aged 18-30 years who received the YFV17D yellow fever vaccine. The source was PBMCs, collected around 5 days after the first yellow fever vaccination. In DNA form, the CDR3 reads TGCAGTGCTAGCGCGCTCCGGGACACATTTAACTATGGCTACACCTTC. As protein: CSASALRDTFNYGYTF.